The 26 T cell receptor beta chains given below trace back to one sample, sequenced in a study of CD8 T cells in ankylosing spondylitis. Study observations and caveats: Roughly eight highly homologous variants made up a TCR beta motif that seemed to typify ankylosing spondylitis blood.

TCRdb analysed the 5' RACE reads with MiXCR anew, one entry per CDR3 protein. The sample lists 350,000 to 550,000 distinct CDR3 sequences, approximately 26% occurring once. Their specific antigens are unknown. Source material: blood, either unsorted or a sorted T cell fraction (not recorded which). The receptors here all came from a male donor with ankylosing spondylitis.

This chain uses TRBV11-2 with TRBJ2-7, with D possibly matching TRBD2 (5 bases). Germline values: CDR1 SGHAT, CDR2 FQNNGV. The CDR3 length is 16 residues. V lost 1 base to trimming and J lost 2 bases, with 15 bases between them. CDR3 sequence reads: CASSLVGTRPPYEQYF. The CDR3 nucleotides read TGTGCCAGCAGCTTAGTCGGCACTAGACCCCCCTACGAGCAGTACTTC.

This clonotype was observed a few times. V gene TRBV3-1 combines with J gene TRBJ2-1; unclear D gene. CDR1 LGHDT and CDR2 YNNKEL come from the germline V gene (reference sequence). Trimming pared 1 base from V and 5 bases from J, leaving 15 bases between. This CDR3 spans 16 amino acids. As DNA, the CDR3 is TGTGCCAGCAGCCAAGCGGGCAGCCGGACCCACAATGAGCAGTTCTTC. It translates to CASSQAGSRTHNEQFF.

Only a few counts were recorded for this clonotype. The V and J genes are TRBV12-3 or TRBV12-4 and TRBJ1-1; D not resolved. V was pared by 3 bases and J by 4 bases, with 12 bases between. The CDR3 sequence is 14 residues long. CDR3 in DNA: TGTGCCAGCAGTTTCGGGCCAAGGGTCACTGAAGCTTTCTTT. Its protein is CASSFGPRVTEAFF.

The genes are TRBV7-8 and TRBJ2-1, with 7 bases fitting TRBD1. This CDR3 contains 15 residues. Trimming removed 5 bases from V and 2 bases from J; junction bases left unmatched: 6. CDR1 is SGHVS and CDR2 is FQNEAQ in the germline V gene. The CDR3 DNA follows: TGTGCCAGCAGCCAGGGGGTTATGACCTACAATGAGCAGTTCTTC. This translates into CASSQGVMTYNEQFF.

The chain joins TRBV20-1 to TRBJ1-2; no reliable D call. The CDR3 is 15 residues long. Trimming removed 5 bases from V and 11 bases from J, with 27 bases in between. The germline V gene has CDR1 DFQATT and CDR2 SNEGSKA (reference sequence). Here the CDR3 DNA reads TGCAGTGCTTCACCTGGCGGGCCAAAGGCGTTCCTTTACACCTTC. Its protein product is CSASPGGPKAFLYTF.

The rearrangement uses TRBV24-1 and TRBJ2-6; D possibly corresponds to TRBD1 (6 bases). The CDR3 has 18 residues. Trimming removed 3 bases at V and 0 bases at J, with 14 bases between. Germline CDR1 KGHDR, CDR2 SFDVKD. Written as DNA, the CDR3 is TGTGCCACCAGTGATACCGAGGGACACTTCTCTGGGGCCAACGTCCTGACTTTC. Protein sequence: CATSDTEGHFSGANVLTF.

The chain carries TRBV7-2 and TRBJ1-4, with a tentative D call TRBD1 (6 bases). This CDR3 region has 14 residues. Germline V gene sequence: CDR1 SGHTA, CDR2 FQGNSA. V shed 2 bases and J shed 8 bases, with 12 bases lying between them. The CDR3 is CASSLRPGGEKLFF. CDR3 in DNA: TGTGCCAGCAGCTTACGGCCCGGGGGCGAAAAACTGTTTTTT.

The V call is TRBV20-1, the J call TRBJ2-7; 10 bases align to TRBD2. The V gene end was trimmed by 1 base and the J gene end by 2 bases; junction bases not matched to a gene: 2. Germline V lookup: CDR1 DFQATT, CDR2 SNEGSKA (reference sequence). The CDR3 has 14 residues. The chain's CDR3 is CSARAGLAAYEQYF. CDR3 DNA: TGCAGTGCTAGAGCTGGACTAGCGGCCTACGAGCAGTACTTC.

The chain links TRBV15 to TRBJ1-1; 8 bases are a match to TRBD1. V was pared by 5 bases and J by 3 bases, with 5 bases of the junction left unmatched. CDR3 size: 14 residues. CDR1 is LNHNV, CDR2 YYDKDF, per germline (reference sequence). CDR3 region: CATSRTGFYTEAFF. The CDR3 coding sequence is TGTGCCACCAGCCGGACAGGGTTTTACACTGAAGCTTTCTTT. Filled out from reference TRBV15 and TRBJ1-1, the complete variable domain reads DAMVIQNPRYQVTQFGKPVTLSCSQTLNHNVMYWYQQKSSQAPKLLFHYYDKDFNNEADTPDNFQSRRPNTSFCFLDIRSPGLGDTAMYLCATSRTGFYTEAFFGQGTRLTVV.

The chain combines TRBV29-1 with TRBJ2-1, with 7 bases matching TRBD2. CDR1 and CDR2 from the germline V gene are SQVTM and ANQGSEA. V was clipped by 3 bases and J by 8 bases; unmatched bases: 10. The CDR3 loop spans 14 amino acids. The CDR3 bases are TGCAGCGTTGAGGTACTAGCGTTAGGGGATGAGCAGTTCTTC. Its translation: CSVEVLALGDEQFF.

In this sample, this clonotype turned up a few times. This sequence joins TRBV20-1 and TRBJ2-7; 11 nucleotides align to TRBD2. J gave up 4 bases and V 5 bases, and 7 bases lay outside the gene matches. Germline loops: CDR1 DFQATT, CDR2 SNEGSKA (reference sequence). The CDR3 has 14 residues. CDR3 bases: TGCAGTGCTGTGACTAGCGGGGTGTGGTACGAGCAGTACTTC. This gives the protein CSAVTSGVWYEQYF.

This clonotype was observed a few times. This chain connects TRBV20-1 to TRBJ2-5; D not resolved. V was cut by 3 bases and J by 2 bases, with 10 bases left in between. The CDR3 has 13 residues. Germline V gene data show CDR1 as DFQATT and CDR2 as SNEGSKA (reference sequence). CDR3 nucleotides: TGCAGTGCTAGGTTTCGGCAGCAAGAGACCCAGTACTTC. Translated, it gives CSARFRQQETQYF.

This clonotype was detected only once. J is TRBJ1-4 and V is TRBV18; no clear D. The germline V and J ends were trimmed by 1 base and 7 bases, with 10 bases remaining between them. This CDR3 is 14 amino acids long. Germline V gene sequence: CDR1 KGHSH, CDR2 LQKENI. CDR3 nucleotide sequence: TGTGCCAGCTCACCACAAGGGAATTTTGAAAAACTGTTTTTT. Protein: CASSPQGNFEKLFF.

The chain has TRBV12-3 or TRBV12-4 and TRBJ2-3, with TRBD2 matching 7 bases. Trimming took 3 bases from V and 3 from J; bases not matched to a gene: 9. The CDR3 loop spans 16 amino acids. The CDR3 DNA follows: TGTGCCAGCAGTTTCGGGAGCGGGACGAAGACAGATACGCAGTATTTT. As protein: CASSFGSGTKTDTQYF.

Only a few counts were recorded for this clonotype. J is TRBJ2-7 and V is TRBV4-1; 9 bases are a match to TRBD1. J gave up 2 bases and V 1 base, and 6 bases lay outside the gene matches. CDR3 length equals 16 residues. Germline lookup yields CDR1 MGHRA and CDR2 YSYEKL. CDR3 sequence (DNA): TGCGCCAGCAGCCAAGCGAGGACAGGGGTCACCTACGAGCAGTACTTC. Protein product: CASSQARTGVTYEQYF.

This clonotype showed up just a few times. J is TRBJ1-1 and V is TRBV10-3, with 8 bases lining up with TRBD1. There are 16 residues in the CDR3. Trimming at V came to 6 bases and at J to 1 base, leaving 10 bases not matched to a gene. Germline V CDR1 and CDR2: ENHRY, SYGVKD. This CDR3 is CAIRSWTGQTNTEAFF. CDR3 coding DNA: TGTGCCATCAGGTCTTGGACAGGGCAGACGAACACTGAAGCTTTCTTT.

This clonotype appeared once. The chain carries TRBV6-2 or TRBV6-3 and TRBJ2-3; possible D gene TRBD1, 6 bases. Germline V gene sequence: CDR1 MNHEY, CDR2 SVGEGT. The CDR3 sequence is 13 residues long. Trimming removed 5 bases from V and 6 bases from J, with 12 bases in between. The DNA of the CDR3 is TGTGCCAGCAGTGCCGGGACACTCGATACGCAGTATTTT. It specifies CASSAGTLDTQYF.

This clonotype was seen a handful of times. The J gene is TRBJ2-5, the V gene TRBV10-2, with D possibly being TRBD1 (6 bases). The CDR3 is made up of 13 amino acids. Trimming pared 8 bases from V and 6 bases from J, leaving 16 bases between. The germline V gene encodes CDR1 WSHSY and CDR2 SAAADI. This CDR3 is CASSPGRGKTQYF. CDR3 bases: TGCGCCAGCTCCCCTGGCAGGGGAAAGACCCAGTACTTC.

V is TRBV2 and J is TRBJ2-5; weak D call: TRBD1 (5 bases). V was pared by 9 bases and J by 2 bases, with 13 bases between. The CDR3 totals 13 residues. Per germline, CDR1 SNHLY and CDR2 FYNNEI. CDR3: CASDRNRQETQYF. The CDR3 DNA is TGTGCCAGTGATCGGAACAGGCAAGAGACCCAGTACTTC.

The chain recombines TRBV20-1 with TRBJ2-1; TRBD2 matches at 10 bases. V shed 5 bases and J 9 bases; nucleotides not matched to a gene: 13. Germline loops: CDR1 DFQATT, CDR2 SNEGSKA (reference sequence). The CDR3 runs 15 residues. The CDR3 reads CSAESGLAGASEQFF. The CDR3 nucleotides are TGCAGTGCTGAATCAGGGCTAGCGGGGGCTAGTGAGCAGTTCTTC.

DNA for the CDR3: TGTGCCAGCAGGACGGGATATGAAAAACTGTTTTTT. The encoded protein is CASRTGYEKLFF. The chain employs TRBV12-3 or TRBV12-4 and TRBJ1-4; no clear D. Trimming took off 6 bases at V and 6 bases at J, with 8 bases between the two ends. This CDR3 spans 12 amino acids.

Only one count was recorded for this clonotype. This chain joins TRBV5-1 and TRBJ2-6; unclear D gene. The CDR3 has 14 amino acids. V gave up 0 bases and J gave up 5 bases, with 6 bases separating them. Germline CDR1 reads SGHRS; CDR2 reads YFSETQ. CDR3 residues: CASSLVEWANVLTF. The CDR3, as DNA: TGCGCCAGCAGCTTGGTCGAATGGGCCAACGTCCTGACTTTC. Together with reference TRBV5-1 and TRBJ2-6, the CDR3 gives the full variable domain: KAGVTQTPRYLIKTRGQQVTLSCSPISGHRSVSWYQQTPGQGLQFLFEYFSETQRNKGNFPGRFSGRQFSNSRSEMNVSTLELGDSALYLCASSLVEWANVLTFGAGSRLTVL.

The chain combines TRBV5-1 with TRBJ1-4, with D perhaps matching TRBD1 (6 bases). Trimming cost V 6 bases and J 7 bases, with 16 bases left between them. Germline V gene lookup returns CDR1 SGHRS and CDR2 YFSETQ. The CDR3 covers 14 residues. DNA for the CDR3: TGCGCCAGCACTCCGGGGGGGGCGCTTGAAAAACTGTTTTTT. Its protein product is CASTPGGALEKLFF.

The chain recombines TRBV2 with TRBJ2-1; D perhaps matches TRBD2 (6 bases). V lost 8 bases and J lost 3, with 14 bases in between. CDR3 length equals 14 residues. The V gene's germline CDR1 is SNHLY and CDR2 FYNNEI. CDR3 bases: TGTGCCAGCTTAGAGCGGGCTGTCTACAATGAGCAGTTCTTC. Translated: CASLERAVYNEQFF.

This clonotype was detected only a few times. CDR3 sequence reads: CASSQGGTGTDTQYF. The CDR3 bases are TGTGCCAGCAGCCAAGGCGGGACAGGCACAGATACGCAGTATTTT. V and J are TRBV7-9 and TRBJ2-3, with a tentative D call TRBD1 (7 bases). The V end was cut by 5 bases, the J end by 1 base, with 13 bases between. The germline gives CDR1 SEHNR, CDR2 FQNEAQ (reference sequence). The CDR3 length is 15 residues.

This clonotype showed up just a few times. The V and J genes are TRBV20-1 and TRBJ2-7, with a tentative D call TRBD2 (5 bases). The CDR3 sequence is 13 residues long. Germline CDR1 is DFQATT and CDR2 is SNEGSKA (reference sequence). The V end was cut by 0 bases, the J end by 7 bases, with 13 bases between. The CDR3 coding sequence is TGCAGTGCTAGAGATAAGATAGCGCGGGAGCAGTACTTC. Encoded protein: CSARDKIAREQYF.